Described below is a single TCR beta chain sequence and its context. The sample is drawn from a study of blood T cell repertoires in COVID-19. In germline, CDR1 is SNHLY, CDR2 FYNNEI. The CDR3 runs 15 residues. V shed 7 bases and J 5 bases; nucleotides not matched to a gene: 7. Repertoires were generated with immunoSEQ multiplex PCR, while TCRdb's copy carries only in-frame clones and drops some. The data hold about 180,000 clones, with about 86% observed a single time. The sequence derives from a man aged 45-65 years with active or convalescent COVID-19. The V and J genes are TRBV2 and TRBJ1-3; 11 bases are shared with TRBD1. The sequencing input was peripheral blood. The CDR3 region is CASIRDRGIRNTIYF. The DNA for the CDR3 is TGTGCCAGCATCCGGGACAGGGGGATCAGAAACACCATATATTTT. Full variable domain (rest looked up from reference TRBV2 and TRBJ1-3): EPEVTQTPSHQVTQMGQEVILRCVPISNHLYFYWYRQILGQKVEFLVSFYNNEISEKSEIFDDQFSVERPDGSNFTLKIRSTKLEDSAMYFCASIRDRGIRNTIYFGEGSWLTVV.